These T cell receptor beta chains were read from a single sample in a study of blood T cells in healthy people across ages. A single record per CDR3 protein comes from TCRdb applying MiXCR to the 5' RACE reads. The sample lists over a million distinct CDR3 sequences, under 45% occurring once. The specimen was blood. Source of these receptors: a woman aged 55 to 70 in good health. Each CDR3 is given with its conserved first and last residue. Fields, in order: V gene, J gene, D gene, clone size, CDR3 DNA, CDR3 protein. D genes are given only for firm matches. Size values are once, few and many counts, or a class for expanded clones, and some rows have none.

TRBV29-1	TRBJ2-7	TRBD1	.	TGCAGCGTTGAAACAGGGGGCCTCGAGCAGTACTTC	CSVETGGLEQYF
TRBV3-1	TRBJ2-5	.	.	TGTGCCAGCAGCCATCGGGCTGGGGCGGAGACCCAGTACTTC	CASSHRAGAETQYF
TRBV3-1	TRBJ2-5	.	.	TGTGCCAGCAGCCAAGATCGCCGAGGGGGACTTCCGGAAGAGACCCAGTACTTC	CASSQDRRGGLPEETQYF
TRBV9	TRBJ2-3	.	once	TGTGCCAGCAGCCCTCCCCCTAGAGGGAGCACAGATACGCAGTATTTT	CASSPPPRGSTDTQYF
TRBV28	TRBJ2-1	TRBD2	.	TGTGCCAGTCACTCCGGGACTAACCCCTCTATTGAGCAGTTCTTC	CASHSGTNPSIEQFF
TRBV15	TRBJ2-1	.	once	TGTGCCACCAGCAGAGATTTTGGTAGCTCCTACAATGAGCAGTTCTTC	CATSRDFGSSYNEQFF
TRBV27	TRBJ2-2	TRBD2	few	TGTGCCAGCAGTTTAACTAGCGGGGCGAACACCGGGGAGCTGTTTTTT	CASSLTSGANTGELFF
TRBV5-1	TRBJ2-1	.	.	TGCGCCAGCAGCAACGGGGACAATGAGCAGTTCTTC	CASSNGDNEQFF
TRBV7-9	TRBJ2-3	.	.	TGTGCCAGCACCCCACAGTGGGGCGGTCCCACAGATACGCAGTATTTT	CASTPQWGGPTDTQYF
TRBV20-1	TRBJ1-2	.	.	TGCAGTGCTAGAGACCCAGCCCGGGGCTACACCTTC	CSARDPARGYTF
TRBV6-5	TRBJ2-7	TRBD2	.	TGTGTCAGCAGAGCCGGGACGAGCGGGAGGAACGAGCAGTACTTC	CVSRAGTSGRNEQYF
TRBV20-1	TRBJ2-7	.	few	TGCAGTGCTAGAGTTCGGTTTGGGTACGAGCAGTACTTC	CSARVRFGYEQYF
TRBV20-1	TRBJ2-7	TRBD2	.	TGCAGTGCTAGGGCGCTAGCGGGGATCTACGAGCAGTACTTC	CSARALAGIYEQYF
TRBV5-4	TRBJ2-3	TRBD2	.	TGTGCCAGCAGCTTTGCCAGCGGGAGGGCAACAGATACGCAGTATTTT	CASSFASGRATDTQYF
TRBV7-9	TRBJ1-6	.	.	TGTGCCAGCAGCTTTGGGGGGAGACAAAATAATTCACCCCTCCACTTT	CASSFGGRQNNSPLHF
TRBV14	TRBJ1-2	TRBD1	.	TGTGCCAGCAGCCCGTTCCGACAGGGAAACTACACCTTC	CASSPFRQGNYTF
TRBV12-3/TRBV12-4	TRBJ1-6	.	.	TGTGCCAGCAGTCTACCCCAGGCTGGGGTGGATTCACCCCTCCACTTT	CASSLPQAGVDSPLHF
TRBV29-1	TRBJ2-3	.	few	TGCAGCGTTCCTTCGGACAGTCCCGCAGATACGCAGTATTTT	CSVPSDSPADTQYF
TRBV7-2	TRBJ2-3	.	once	TGTGCCAGCAGCTTCTGGGATACGCAGTATTTT	CASSFWDTQYF
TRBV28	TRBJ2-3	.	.	TGTGCCAGCAGTTTATACCGGGGAGATACGCAGTATTTT	CASSLYRGDTQYF
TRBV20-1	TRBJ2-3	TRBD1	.	TGCAGTGCTGAGGACAGGGTTGGATCAGATACGCAGTATTTT	CSAEDRVGSDTQYF
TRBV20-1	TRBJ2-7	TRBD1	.	TGCAGTGCTAGTCGCAGGGGGTACGAGCAGTACTTC	CSASRRGYEQYF
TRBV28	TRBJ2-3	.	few	TGTGCCAGCCGGACAGAACAACGCACAGATACGCAGTATTTT	CASRTEQRTDTQYF
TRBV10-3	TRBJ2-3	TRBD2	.	TGTGCCACCAACCCTCGATATGCGGGAGTGAACACAGATACGCAGTATTTT	CATNPRYAGVNTDTQYF
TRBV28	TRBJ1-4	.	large	TGTGCCAGCAGTCGCCAACTCCTTAATGAAAAACTGTTTTTT	CASSRQLLNEKLFF
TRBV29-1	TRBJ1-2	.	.	.	CSAQTGAYGCTF
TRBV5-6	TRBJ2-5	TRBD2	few	TGTGCCAGCAGCTCCGTAGCGGGCACGTACTTC	CASSSVAGTYF
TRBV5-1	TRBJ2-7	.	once	TGCGCCAGCAGCTTGGATGTAGGTTACAATGAGCAGTACTTC	CASSLDVGYNEQYF
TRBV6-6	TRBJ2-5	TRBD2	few	TGTGCCAGCAGTTACAGGACTAGCGGGAGGGCTAGAGAGACCCAGTACTTC	CASSYRTSGRARETQYF
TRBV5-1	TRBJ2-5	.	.	TGCGCCAGCAGCTTGGGGCTGGCTAAACAAGAGACCCAGTACTTC	CASSLGLAKQETQYF
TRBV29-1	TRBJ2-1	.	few	TGCAGCGACCAAAGTGGCGGTGAGCAGTTCTTC	CSDQSGGEQFF
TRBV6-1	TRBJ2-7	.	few	TGTGCCAGCAGTGAAACGGACTACTACGAGCAGTACTTC	CASSETDYYEQYF
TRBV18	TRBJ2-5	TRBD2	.	TGTGCCAGCTCACCAAGTAGCGGGATTGAGACCCAGTACTTC	CASSPSSGIETQYF
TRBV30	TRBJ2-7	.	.	TGTGCCTGGAGTGTAAACCGCGAGCAGTACTTC	CAWSVNREQYF
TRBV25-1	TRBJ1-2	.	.	TGTGCCAGCATGAGGATATCGAATGGCTACACCTTC	CASMRISNGYTF
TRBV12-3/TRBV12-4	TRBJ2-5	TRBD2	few	TGTGCCAGCAGAAGAGGACTAGCGGGAGCCGGAGAGACCCAGTACTTC	CASRRGLAGAGETQYF
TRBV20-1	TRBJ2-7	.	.	TGCAGTGCTAGAGATTTTTCCGAGCAGTACTTC	CSARDFSEQYF
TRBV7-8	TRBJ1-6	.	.	TGTGCCAGCAGCTTAGAGGGGGATAAGCCCCTTCGGACACCCCTCCACTTT	CASSLEGDKPLRTPLHF
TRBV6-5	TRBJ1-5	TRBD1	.	TGTGCCAGCAGGCCACTACAGGGGGCTAGCAATCAGCCCCAGCATTTT	CASRPLQGASNQPQHF
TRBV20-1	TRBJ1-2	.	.	TGCAGTGCTAGAGATTTTACAGAACCTAACTATGGCTACACCTTC	CSARDFTEPNYGYTF
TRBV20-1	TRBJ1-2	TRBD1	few	TGCGGGGAGGACAGGGGCGGGACTTATGGCTACACCTTC	CGEDRGGTYGYTF
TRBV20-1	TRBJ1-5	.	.	TGCAGTGCTAGGGGAGTGGGGGCGCCCCAGCATTTT	CSARGVGAPQHF